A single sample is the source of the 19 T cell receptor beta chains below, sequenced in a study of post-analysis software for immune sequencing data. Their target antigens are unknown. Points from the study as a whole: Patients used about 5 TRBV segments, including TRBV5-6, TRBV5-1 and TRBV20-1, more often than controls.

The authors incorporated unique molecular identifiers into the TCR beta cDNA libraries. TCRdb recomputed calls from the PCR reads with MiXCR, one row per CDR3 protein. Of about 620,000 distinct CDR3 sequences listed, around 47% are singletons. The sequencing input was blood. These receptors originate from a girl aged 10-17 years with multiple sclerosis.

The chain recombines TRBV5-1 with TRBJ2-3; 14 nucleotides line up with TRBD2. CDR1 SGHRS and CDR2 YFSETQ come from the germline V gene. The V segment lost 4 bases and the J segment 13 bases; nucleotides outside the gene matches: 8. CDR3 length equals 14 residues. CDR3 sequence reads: CASSGGLAGGLKYF. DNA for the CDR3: TGCGCCAGCAGCGGAGGACTAGCGGGGGGCCTTAAGTATTTT.

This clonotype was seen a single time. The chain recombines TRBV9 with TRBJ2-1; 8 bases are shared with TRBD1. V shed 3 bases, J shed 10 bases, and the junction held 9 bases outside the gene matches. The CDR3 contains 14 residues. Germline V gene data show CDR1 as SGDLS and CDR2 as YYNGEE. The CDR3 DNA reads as TGTGCCAGCAGCGAGGGACAGGCCGACGGGGAGCAGTTCTTC. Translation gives CASSEGQADGEQFF.

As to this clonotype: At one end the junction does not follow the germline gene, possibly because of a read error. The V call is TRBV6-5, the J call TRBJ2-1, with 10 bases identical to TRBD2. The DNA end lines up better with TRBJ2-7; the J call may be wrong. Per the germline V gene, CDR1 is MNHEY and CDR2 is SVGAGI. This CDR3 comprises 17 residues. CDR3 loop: CASGYSPLAGVYNEQYF. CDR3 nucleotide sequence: TGTGCCAGCGGTTACTCGCCCCTAGCGGGAGTCTACAATGAGCAGTACTTC.

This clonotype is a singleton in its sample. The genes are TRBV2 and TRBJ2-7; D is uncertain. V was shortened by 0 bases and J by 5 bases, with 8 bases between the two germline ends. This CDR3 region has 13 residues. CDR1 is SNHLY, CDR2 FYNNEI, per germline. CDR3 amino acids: CASSEAPKDEQYF. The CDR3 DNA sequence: TGTGCCAGCAGTGAAGCCCCAAAGGACGAGCAGTACTTC.

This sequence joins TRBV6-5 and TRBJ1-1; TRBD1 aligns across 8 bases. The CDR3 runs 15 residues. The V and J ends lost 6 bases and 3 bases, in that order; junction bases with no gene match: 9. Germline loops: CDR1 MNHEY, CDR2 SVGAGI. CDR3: CASRGQGAGDTEAFF. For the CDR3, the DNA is TGTGCCAGCAGAGGGCAGGGGGCGGGGGACACTGAAGCTTTCTTT.

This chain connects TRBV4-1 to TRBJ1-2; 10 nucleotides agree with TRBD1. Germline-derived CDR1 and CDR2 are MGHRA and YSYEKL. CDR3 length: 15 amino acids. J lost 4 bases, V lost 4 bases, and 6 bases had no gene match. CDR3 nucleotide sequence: TGCGCCAGCAGCCCACGGGACAGGGGAGGCTATGGCTACACCTTC. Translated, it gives CASSPRDRGGYGYTF.

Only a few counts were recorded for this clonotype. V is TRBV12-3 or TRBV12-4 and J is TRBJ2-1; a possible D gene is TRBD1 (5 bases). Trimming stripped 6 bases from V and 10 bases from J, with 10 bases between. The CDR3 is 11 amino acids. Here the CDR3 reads CASRQGVEQFF. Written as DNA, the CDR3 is TGTGCCAGCAGGCAAGGGGTCGAGCAGTTCTTC.

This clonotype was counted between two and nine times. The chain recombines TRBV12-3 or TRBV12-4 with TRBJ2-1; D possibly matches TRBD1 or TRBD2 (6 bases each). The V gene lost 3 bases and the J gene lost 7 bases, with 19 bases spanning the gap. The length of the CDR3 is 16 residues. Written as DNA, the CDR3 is TGTGCCAGCAGTTTCAAAGGGGGGCCCCGTGGGAATGAGCAGTTCTTC. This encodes CASSFKGGPRGNEQFF.

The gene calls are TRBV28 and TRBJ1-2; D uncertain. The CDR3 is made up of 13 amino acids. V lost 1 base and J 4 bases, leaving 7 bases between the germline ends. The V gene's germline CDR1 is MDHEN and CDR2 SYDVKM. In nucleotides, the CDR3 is TGTGCCAGCAGTTTATTGTCTCGCTATGGCTACACCTTC. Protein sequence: CASSLLSRYGYTF.

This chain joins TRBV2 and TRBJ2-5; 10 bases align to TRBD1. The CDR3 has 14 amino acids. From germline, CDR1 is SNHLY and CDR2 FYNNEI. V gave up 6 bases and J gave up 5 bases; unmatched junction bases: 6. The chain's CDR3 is CASRGQGLRETQYF. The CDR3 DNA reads TGTGCCAGCAGGGGACAGGGGTTAAGGGAGACCCAGTACTTC.

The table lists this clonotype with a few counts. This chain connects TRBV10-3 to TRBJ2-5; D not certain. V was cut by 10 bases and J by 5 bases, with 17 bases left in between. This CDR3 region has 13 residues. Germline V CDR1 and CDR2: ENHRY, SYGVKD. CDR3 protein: CANQDGLGETQYF. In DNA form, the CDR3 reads TGTGCCAACCAGGACGGCCTTGGGGAGACCCAGTACTTC.

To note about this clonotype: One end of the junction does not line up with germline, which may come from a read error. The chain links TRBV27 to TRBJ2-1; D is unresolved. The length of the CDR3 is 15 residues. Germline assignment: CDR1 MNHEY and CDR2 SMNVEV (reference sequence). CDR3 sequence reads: CTSSLVLGGHNEQFF. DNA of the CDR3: TGTACCAGCAGTTTAGTTCTGGGCGGTCACAATGAGCAGTTCTTC.

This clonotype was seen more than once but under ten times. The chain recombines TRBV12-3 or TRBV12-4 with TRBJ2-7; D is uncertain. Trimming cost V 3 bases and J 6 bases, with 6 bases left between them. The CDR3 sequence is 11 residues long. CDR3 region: CASSFGPEQYF. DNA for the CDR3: TGTGCCAGCAGTTTTGGACCCGAGCAGTACTTC.

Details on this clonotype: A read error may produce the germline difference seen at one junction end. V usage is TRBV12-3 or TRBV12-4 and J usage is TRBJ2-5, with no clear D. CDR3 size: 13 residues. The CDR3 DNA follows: TGTGCCGGCAGTTTGTCTGCCGCCGCGACCCAGTACTTC. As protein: CAGSLSAAATQYF.

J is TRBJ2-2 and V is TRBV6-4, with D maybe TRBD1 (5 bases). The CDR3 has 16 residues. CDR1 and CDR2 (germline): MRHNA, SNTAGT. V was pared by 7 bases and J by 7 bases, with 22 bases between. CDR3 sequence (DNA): TGTGCCAGCAATGCCACTCGCCAGGGTCGCATCGGGGAGCTGTTTTTT. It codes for CASNATRQGRIGELFF.

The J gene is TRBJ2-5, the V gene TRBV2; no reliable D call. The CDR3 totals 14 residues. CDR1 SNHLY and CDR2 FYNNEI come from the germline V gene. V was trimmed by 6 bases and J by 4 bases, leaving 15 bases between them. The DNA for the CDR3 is TGTGCCAGCAGGAGACGGAGTGGATTAGAGACCCAGTACTTC. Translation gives CASRRRSGLETQYF. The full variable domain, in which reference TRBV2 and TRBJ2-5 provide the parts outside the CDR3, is EPEVTQTPSHQVTQMGQEVILRCVPISNHLYFYWYRQILGQKVEFLVSFYNNEISEKSEIFDDQFSVERPDGSNFTLKIRSTKLEDSAMYFCASRRRSGLETQYFGPGTRLLVL.

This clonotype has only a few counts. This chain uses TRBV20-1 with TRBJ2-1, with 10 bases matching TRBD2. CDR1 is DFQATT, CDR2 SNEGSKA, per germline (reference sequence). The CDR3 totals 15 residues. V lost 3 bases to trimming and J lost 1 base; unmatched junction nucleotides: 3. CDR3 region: CSARSGGASYNEQFF. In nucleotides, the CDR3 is TGCAGTGCTAGGAGCGGGGGGGCTTCCTACAATGAGCAGTTCTTC.

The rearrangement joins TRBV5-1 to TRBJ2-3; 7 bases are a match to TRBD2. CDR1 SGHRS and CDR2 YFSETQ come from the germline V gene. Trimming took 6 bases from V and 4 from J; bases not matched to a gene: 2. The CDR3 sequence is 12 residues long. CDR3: CASNLAADTQYF. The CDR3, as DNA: TGCGCCAGCAATCTAGCGGCAGATACGCAGTATTTT. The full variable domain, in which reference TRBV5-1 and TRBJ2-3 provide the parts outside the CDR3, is KAGVTQTPRYLIKTRGQQVTLSCSPISGHRSVSWYQQTPGQGLQFLFEYFSETQRNKGNFPGRFSGRQFSNSRSEMNVSTLELGDSALYLCASNLAADTQYFGPGTRLTVL.

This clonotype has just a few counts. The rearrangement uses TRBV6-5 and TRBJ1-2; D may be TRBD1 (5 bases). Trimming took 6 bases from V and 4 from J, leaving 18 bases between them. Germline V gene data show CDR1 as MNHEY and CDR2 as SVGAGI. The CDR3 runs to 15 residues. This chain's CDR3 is CASSPGAPSGYGYTF. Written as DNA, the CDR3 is TGTGCCAGCAGCCCCGGGGCCCCAAGCGGCTATGGCTACACCTTC.